This is a list of T cell receptor beta chains from one sample in a study of T cell repertoires in cytomegalovirus infection. One entry per CDR3 protein results from TCRdb running MiXCR on the reads. Of approximately 590,000 distinct CDR3 sequences in the sample, over 35% were seen once. Antigens of these TCRs are unknown. Specimen: cultured PBMCs, collected from culture after CMV antigen stimulation. The origin of the receptors is a human donor in good health (CMV status not recorded). Some clones in this sample may be carry-over from other donors' samples. Each CDR3 is given with its conserved first and last residue. D genes are given only for firm matches. Only some rows state a clone size, as once, few, many or a class for expanded clones.

>TRBJ2-1|NA|TRBV6-2/TRBV6-3|few
CASNRRDDYNEQFF
TGTGCCAGCAATAGGCGGGACGATTACAATGAGCAGTTCTTC
>TRBJ2-7|TRBD1|TRBV20-1|NA
CSATRPGQEAYEQYF
TGCAGTGCTACCCGACCTGGACAGGAAGCCTACGAGCAGTACTTC
>TRBJ2-7|NA|TRBV7-2|few
CASSLAGRYEQYF
TGTGCCAGCAGCTTAGCCGGCAGATACGAGCAGTACTTC
>TRBJ2-7|TRBD2|TRBV7-9|few
CASSLTSGRAGEQYF
TGTGCCAGCAGTCTTACTAGCGGGAGGGCCGGTGAGCAGTACTTC
>TRBJ2-6|TRBD1|TRBV27|NA
CASSSPSKIGGLGANVLTF
TGTGCCAGCAGTTCGCCCTCAAAAATAGGGGGCCTGGGGGCCAACGTCCTGACTTTC
>TRBJ2-7|TRBD1|TRBV6-8|NA
CASSRRLQGASSEQYF
TGTGCCAGCAGCCGTAGATTACAGGGGGCGTCATCCGAGCAGTACTTC
>TRBJ1-2|TRBD1|TRBV7-9|few
CASRAGTGLFGGYTF
TGTGCCAGCAGAGCCGGGACAGGGTTGTTCGGTGGCTACACCTTC
>TRBJ2-5|NA|TRBV5-4|NA
CASSLMAKRSEETQYF
TGTGCCAGCAGCTTAATGGCCAAGCGGAGCGAAGAGACCCAGTACTTC
>TRBJ2-1|NA|TRBV10-3|NA
CAIRTSSSYNEQFF
TGTGCCATCAGGACTTCCAGCTCCTACAATGAGCAGTTCTTC
>TRBJ1-3|NA|TRBV28|few
CATLDTQYSGNTIYF
TGTGCCACCCTTGACACCCAGTACTCTGGAAACACCATATATTTT
>TRBJ2-5|NA|TRBV15|NA
CATSRDLGGNQETQYF
TGTGCCACCAGCAGAGATCTGGGAGGAAACCAAGAGACCCAGTACTTC
>TRBJ2-3|TRBD2|TRBV3-1|few
CASSQAGVGTDTQYF
TGTGCCAGCAGTCAAGCGGGAGTCGGCACAGATACGCAGTATTTT
>TRBJ2-7|NA|TRBV11-2|few
CASSLDGGLAGAQYF
TGTGCCAGCAGCTTAGATGGAGGGTTGGCAGGGGCGCAGTACTTC
>TRBJ1-1|NA|TRBV28|NA
CASSPGGAGGTEAFF
TGTGCCAGCAGTCCCGGGGGGGCCGGGGGCACTGAAGCTTTCTTT
>TRBJ1-1|NA|TRBV12-3/TRBV12-4|few
CASKSRGLDTEAFF
TGTGCCAGCAAGTCTCGGGGTTTAGACACTGAAGCTTTCTTT
>TRBJ2-1|NA|TRBV7-2|NA
CASSLDGSGSYNEQFF
TGTGCCAGCAGCTTAGATGGGTCGGGCTCCTACAATGAGCAGTTCTTC
>TRBJ2-7|NA|TRBV18|NA
CASSPRGITYEQYF
TGTGCCAGCTCACCAAGGGGGATTACCTACGAGCAGTACTTC
>TRBJ1-6|NA|TRBV7-8|many
CASSLRFPNSPLHF
TGTGCCAGCAGCTTACGGTTCCCTAATTCACCCCTCCACTTT
>TRBJ1-5|NA|TRBV2|NA
CASTERESNQPQHF
TGTGCCAGCACCGAAAGAGAAAGCAATCAGCCCCAGCATTTT
>TRBJ2-4|TRBD1|TRBV20-1|few
CSARVTGVKNIQYF
TGCAGTGCTAGAGTGACAGGGGTGAAAAACATTCAGTACTTC